The rows below give T cell receptor beta chains drawn from one sample of a study of shared clonotypes between healthy human individuals. Generated by immunoSEQ multiplex PCR, the TCRdb table keeps only in-frame clones and is missing some. The data show more than 2 million clones, about 95% seen once. Material: naive CD8+ T cells sorted from blood. The receptors were sampled from a man aged 18 to 35 in good health. Both conserved end residues are part of each CDR3. Each record gives: clone size, J gene, D gene, V gene, CDR3 protein, CDR3 DNA. A D gene is named only where the DNA matches it firmly. A clone size is listed for some rows: how often the clone was seen (once, few, many), or a class if it is expanded.

>NA|TRBJ2-7|NA|TRBV6-5
CASSYSGARDEQYF
TGTGCCAGCAGTTACTCGGGGGCGCGAGACGAGCAGTACTTC
>NA|TRBJ2-1|NA|TRBV7-9
CASSVNYNEQFF
TGTGCCAGCAGCGTTAACTACAATGAGCAGTTCTTC
>NA|TRBJ2-7|NA|TRBV28
CASSFTGTYEQYF
TGTGCCAGCAGTTTCACAGGGACCTACGAGCAGTACTTC
>NA|TRBJ2-5|NA|TRBV10-1
CASSSETQYF
TGCGCCAGCAGCTCCGAGACCCAGTACTTC
>NA|TRBJ1-3|NA|TRBV9
CASTTGPSPGNTIYF
TGTGCCAGCACCACCGGCCCATCCCCTGGAAACACCATATATTTT
>few|TRBJ1-6|TRBD1|TRBV2
CASTGQGDSPLHF
TGTGCCAGCACGGGACAGGGCGATTCACCCCTCCACTTT
>NA|TRBJ1-1|NA|TRBV30
CACSRGVEAFF
TGTGCCTGCTCTCGCGGAGTTGAAGCTTTCTTT
>NA|TRBJ1-1|NA|TRBV20-1
CSAKPGEPFF
TGCAGTGCCAAGCCGGGGGAACCTTTCTTT
>NA|TRBJ1-1|NA|TRBV7-6
CASSTGTFEAFF
TGTGCCAGCAGCACGGGGACGTTTGAAGCTTTCTTT
>NA|TRBJ2-1|TRBD1|TRBV2
CASSSGTVGYNEQFF
TGTGCCAGCAGTTCCGGGACAGTAGGGTACAATGAGCAGTTCTTC
>NA|TRBJ1-5|NA|TRBV6-1
CASSEGPPGQSNQPQHF
TGTGCCAGCAGTGAAGGTCCCCCAGGTCAAAGCAATCAGCCCCAGCATTTT
>NA|TRBJ1-2|NA|TRBV6-1
CASSDGQIYGYTF
TGTGCCAGCAGTGATGGACAGATCTATGGCTACACCTTC
>NA|TRBJ1-5|NA|TRBV7-8
CASSTQALGGYQPQHF
TGTGCCAGCAGCACACAAGCCTTGGGGGGATATCAGCCCCAGCATTTT
>NA|TRBJ2-3|TRBD2|TRBV11-3
CASSSRLAGGQEGDTQYF
TGTGCCAGCAGCTCCCGACTAGCGGGGGGCCAGGAGGGAGATACGCAGTATTTT
>NA|TRBJ1-2|NA|TRBV29-1
CSAQGADNGYTF
TGCAGCGCACAGGGAGCAGATAATGGCTACACCTTC
>NA|TRBJ1-2|NA|TRBV5-5
CASSFEGMDYGYTF
TGTGCCAGCAGCTTCGAGGGGATGGACTATGGCTACACCTTC
>NA|TRBJ2-7|TRBD1|TRBV6-1
CASSDWTGGSLYEQYF
TGTGCCAGCAGTGACTGGACAGGGGGCAGCCTATACGAGCAGTACTTC
>NA|TRBJ2-7|NA|TRBV19
CASSISEGGYEQYF
TGTGCCAGTAGTATCTCCGAAGGGGGATACGAGCAGTACTTC
>NA|TRBJ1-5|NA|TRBV6-6
CASSSPGGNQPQHF
TGTGCCAGCAGTTCCCCGGGGGGGAATCAGCCCCAGCATTTT
>NA|TRBJ2-7|NA|TRBV7-9
CASSDSTGEKQYF
TGTGCCAGCAGCGATTCGACCGGGGAAAAGCAGTACTTC
>NA|TRBJ1-1|NA|TRBV27
CASSLGRGWGTEAFF
TGTGCCAGCAGTTTAGGAAGGGGCTGGGGGACTGAAGCTTTCTTT
>NA|TRBJ2-5|NA|TRBV29-1
CSVELQGYPQYF
TGCAGCGTTGAACTACAGGGCTACCCCCAGTACTTC
>once|TRBJ1-5|NA|TRBV19
CASSIAGGSLLGHF
TGTGCCAGTAGTATAGCCGGGGGCAGCTTGCTCGGGCATTTT
>NA|TRBJ2-1|TRBD2|TRBV27
CASSLSLAGEGEQFF
TGTGCCAGCAGTTTATCGTTAGCGGGGGAGGGTGAGCAGTTCTTC
>NA|TRBJ2-2|NA|TRBV2
CASSELGSITGELFF
TGTGCCAGCAGTGAACTGGGTTCGATCACCGGGGAGCTGTTTTTT
>NA|TRBJ2-1|NA|TRBV4-1
CASSPGQNYNEQFF
TGCGCCAGCAGCCCTGGACAGAACTACAATGAGCAGTTCTTC
>NA|TRBJ2-2|TRBD1|TRBV7-9
CASSPTGQGAGELFF
TGTGCCAGCAGCCCGACCGGACAGGGGGCCGGGGAGCTGTTTTTT
>NA|TRBJ2-1|TRBD1|TRBV11-1
CASSFLQGTYNEQFF
TGTGCCAGCAGCTTCCTACAGGGGACATACAATGAGCAGTTCTTC
>NA|TRBJ2-1|TRBD2|TRBV27
CASSWTSGYNEQFF
TGTGCCAGCAGTTGGACTAGCGGATACAATGAGCAGTTCTTC
>NA|TRBJ1-4|NA|TRBV13
CASSPYGDDEKLFF
TGTGCCAGCAGCCCTTACGGAGACGATGAAAAACTGTTTTTT
>once|TRBJ2-7|TRBD2|TRBV27
CASSPSGGIINYEQYF
TGTGCCAGCAGTCCCTCCGGGGGGATTATCAACTACGAGCAGTACTTC
>NA|TRBJ2-2|NA|TRBV10-3
CAISAGEPAGELFF
TGTGCCATCAGTGCGGGCGAGCCAGCGGGGGAGCTGTTTTTT
>NA|TRBJ2-5|NA|TRBV11-2
CASSPTRAETQYF
TGTGCCAGCAGCCCTACTAGAGCAGAGACCCAGTACTTC
>NA|TRBJ1-6|NA|TRBV5-4
CASSFRNSPLHF
TGTGCCAGCAGCTTCAGGAATTCACCCCTCCACTTT
>NA|TRBJ2-1|NA|TRBV15
CATSGAGPSSYNEQFF
TGTGCCACCAGCGGGGCGGGCCCAAGCTCCTACAATGAGCAGTTCTTC
>NA|TRBJ2-3|NA|TRBV20-1
CSAEKWVVKYF
TGCAGTGCTGAGAAGTGGGTGGTTAAGTATTTT
>NA|TRBJ1-2|TRBD1|TRBV5-5
CASSRGQGDYGYTF
TGTGCCAGCAGCAGGGGACAGGGAGACTATGGCTACACCTTC
>NA|TRBJ1-3|NA|TRBV30
CAWSAGGVGYF
TGTGCCTGGAGTGCCGGAGGGGTAGGGTATTTT
>NA|TRBJ2-7|NA|TRBV9
CASSVGASSYEQYF
TGTGCCAGCAGCGTAGGAGCTAGCAGCTACGAGCAGTACTTC
>NA|TRBJ1-2|NA|TRBV19
CASSMRGYNYGYTF
TGTGCCAGTAGTATGAGAGGATATAACTATGGCTACACCTTC
>NA|TRBJ1-1|NA|TRBV5-1
CASSFGFYGGGTEAFF
TGCGCCAGCAGCTTCGGTTTTTACGGGGGCGGAACTGAAGCTTTCTTT
>NA|TRBJ2-3|NA|TRBV27
CASSLTWGEATQYF
TGTGCCAGCAGTTTAACATGGGGGGAGGCTACGCAGTATTTT
>once|TRBJ2-4|NA|TRBV4-3
CASSQDLASAPYF
TGCGCCAGCAGCCAGGACCTTGCTAGCGCTCCCTACTTC
>NA|TRBJ2-1|NA|TRBV7-9
CASSLAEPFYNEQFF
TGTGCCAGCAGCTTAGCAGAGCCCTTCTACAATGAGCAGTTCTTC
>NA|TRBJ2-7|NA|TRBV7-9
CATQGGSDSYEQYF
TGTGCCACCCAGGGGGGCAGCGACTCCTACGAGCAGTACTTC
>NA|TRBJ2-5|NA|TRBV6-5
CASSPDGGQETQYF
TGTGCCAGCAGTCCGGACGGGGGCCAAGAGACCCAGTACTTC
>NA|TRBJ1-3|NA|TRBV30
CAWWDSGNTIYF
TGTGCCTGGTGGGACTCTGGAAACACCATATATTTT
>NA|TRBJ1-1|NA|TRBV5-4
CASSPMSGSFAFF
TGTGCCAGCAGTCCGATGTCAGGGAGTTTCGCTTTCTTT
>NA|TRBJ2-3|NA|TRBV5-1
CASSEYTDTQYF
TGCGCCAGCAGCGAATACACAGATACGCAGTATTTT
>NA|TRBJ2-1|TRBD1|TRBV30
CAWSVPRRQGRNEQFF
TGTGCCTGGAGTGTCCCACGCCGACAGGGTAGGAATGAGCAGTTCTTC
>NA|TRBJ2-7|NA|TRBV30
CAWSLRTNTYEQYF
TGTGCCTGGAGTCTTCGGACAAATACCTACGAGCAGTACTTC
>NA|TRBJ2-3|NA|TRBV13
CASSLVSASTDTQYF
TGTGCCAGCAGCTTAGTGTCAGCAAGCACAGATACGCAGTATTTT
>NA|TRBJ2-7|NA|TRBV6-1
CASSHRDSTYEQYF
TGTGCCAGCAGTCACCGGGACTCAACCTACGAGCAGTACTTC